This T cell receptor beta chain was profiled in a study of blood T cells in healthy people across ages. For the second PCR, which ran for roughly 6 to 11 cycles, a sample-barcoded 5' primer and a J-beta primer mix were used. TCRdb independently ran MiXCR on the 5' RACE reads; one entry per CDR3 protein. The sample lists around 800,000 distinct CDR3 sequences, 44% seen once, with nearly 20% in the top ten. Trimming removed 4 bases from V and 4 bases from J, with 11 bases in between. Germline V gene data show CDR1 as SGHTA and CDR2 as FQGNSA. The CDR3 consists of 14 residues. This clonotype was recorded only once.

Sequencing used blood. This rearrangement joins TRBV7-2 to TRBJ1-5, with D hard to call. This clonotype was obtained from a man aged 60 to 69 in good health. The CDR3 is CASSSRADNQPQHF. In nucleotides, the CDR3 is TGTGCCAGCAGCTCAAGGGCGGATAATCAGCCCCAGCATTTT.